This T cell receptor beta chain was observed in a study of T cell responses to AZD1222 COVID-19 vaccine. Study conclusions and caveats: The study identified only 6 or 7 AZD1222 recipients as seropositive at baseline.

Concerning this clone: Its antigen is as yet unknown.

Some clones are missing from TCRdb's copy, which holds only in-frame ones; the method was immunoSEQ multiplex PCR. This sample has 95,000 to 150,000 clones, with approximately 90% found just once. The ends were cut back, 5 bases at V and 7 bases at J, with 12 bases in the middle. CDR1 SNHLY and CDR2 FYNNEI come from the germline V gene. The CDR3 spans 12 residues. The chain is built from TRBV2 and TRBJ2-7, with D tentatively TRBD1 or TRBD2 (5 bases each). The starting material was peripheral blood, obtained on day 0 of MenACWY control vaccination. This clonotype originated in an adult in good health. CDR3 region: CASSTRGVEQYF. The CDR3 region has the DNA TGTGCCAGCAGTACACGAGGGGTTGAGCAGTACTTC.